A single sample gave rise to the 10 T cell receptor beta chains below, sequenced in a study of T cells in Graves' hyperthyroidism and ophthalmopathy. Amplification targeted TCR beta CDR3 regions from RNA transcripts. HTBI primers drove first-round RT-PCR of the TCR CDR3. TCRdb re-called the multiplex PCR reads with MiXCR, one entry per CDR3 protein. The sample has roughly 580,000 distinct CDR3 sequences; more than 45% are singletons. Sequenced material: peripheral blood or thyroid tissue (not recorded which). These receptor sequences come from a woman between 18 and 30 years old with Graves' hyperthyroidism.

With respect to this clonotype: Sequence at one end of the junction differs from germline and may be a read error. The chain recombines TRBV5-6 with TRBJ1-4, with D perhaps matching TRBD1 (5 bases). This CDR3 region has 14 residues. Germline CDR1 SGHDT, CDR2 YYEEEE. Here the CDR3 DNA reads TGTGCCAGCAGCAAATCCGGGACTGATGAAAAACTGCTTTTT. It encodes CASSKSGTDEKLLF.

This chain connects TRBV10-3 to TRBJ2-2; 9 bases are a match to TRBD1. CDR1 and CDR2 from the germline V gene are ENHRY and SYGVKD. Germline trimming cut 6 bases from V and 7 bases from J; bases unmatched to any gene: 9. This CDR3 region has 15 residues. The CDR3 loop is CAIRLDRGPGGELFF. The CDR3 coding sequence is TGTGCCATCAGACTGGACAGGGGCCCTGGCGGGGAGCTGTTTTTT.

This chain links TRBV12-3 or TRBV12-4 with TRBJ2-2; TRBD1 agrees at 8 bases. This CDR3 spans 14 amino acids. The trim removed 5 bases at V and 6 bases at J, leaving 5 bases unmatched. The CDR3 spells CASSPDRVSGELFF. The CDR3 DNA follows: TGTGCCAGCAGTCCGGACAGGGTCTCCGGGGAGCTGTTTTTT.

The sample holds a few counts of this clonotype. The V and J genes are TRBV24-1 and TRBJ1-4; 8 bases line up with TRBD1. V trimming: 4 bases; J trimming: 6 bases; junction bases outside the gene matches: 6. The germline V gene encodes CDR1 KGHDR and CDR2 SFDVKD. The CDR3 covers 15 residues. CDR3 loop: CATSDVTGGDEKLFF. CDR3 DNA: TGTGCCACCAGTGACGTTACAGGGGGTGATGAAAAACTGTTTTTT.

This chain links TRBV7-9 with TRBJ2-5, with D perhaps TRBD1 (6 bases). This CDR3 region has 15 residues. CDR1 is SEHNR, CDR2 FQNEAQ, per germline (reference sequence). V lost 4 bases and J 4 bases, leaving 16 bases between the germline ends. CDR3 in amino acids: CASSYSTGRRETQYF. The CDR3 coding sequence is TGTGCCAGCAGCTATTCGACAGGAAGGAGAGAGACCCAGTACTTC. The entire variable domain, with the rest obtained from reference TRBV7-9 and TRBJ2-5, is as follows: DTGVSQNPRHKITKRGQNVTFRCDPISEHNRLYWYRQTLGQGPEFLTYFQNEAQLEKSRLLSDRFSAERPKGSFSTLEIQRTEQGDSAMYLCASSYSTGRRETQYFGPGTRLLVL.

The V call is TRBV7-9, the J call TRBJ2-7; possible D gene TRBD1, 6 bases. CDR1 and CDR2 (germline): SEHNR, FQNEAQ (reference sequence). Trimming pared 5 bases from V and 7 bases from J, leaving 18 bases between. This CDR3 comprises 14 residues. The CDR3 region has the DNA TGTGCCAGCAGCCACCGGGACAATACTAGGGAGCAGTACTTC. Amino acids: CASSHRDNTREQYF.

This clonotype has only a few counts. V usage is TRBV7-2 and J usage is TRBJ2-5; D is undetermined. V gave up 5 bases and J gave up 4 bases, with 14 bases separating them. Germline loops: CDR1 SGHTA, CDR2 FQGNSA. The CDR3 totals 14 residues. CDR3 DNA: TGTGCCAGCAGCCCCCCCTCCGTGGCAGAGACCCAGTACTTC. It encodes CASSPPSVAETQYF.

The chain combines TRBV10-3 with TRBJ1-6; D is undetermined. This CDR3 has 15 amino acids. The germline V and J ends were trimmed by 4 bases and 0 bases, with 7 bases remaining between them. From germline, CDR1 is ENHRY and CDR2 SYGVKD. CDR3 bases: TGTGCCATCAGTGTAACGGACTCCTATAATTCACCCCTCCACTTT. This sequence encodes CAISVTDSYNSPLHF.

In the case of this clonotype: The junction does not match germline at one end; this may be a read error. The genes are TRBV7-9 and TRBJ2-6; D may correspond to TRBD1 or TRBD2 (6 bases each). This CDR3 contains 14 residues. Germline V gives CDR1 SEHNR, CDR2 FQNEAQ (reference sequence). The CDR3 sequence is CASSPWPGANVLTF. For the CDR3, the DNA is TGTGCCAGCAGCCCATGGCCGGGGGCGAACGTCCTGACTTTC.

This clonotype was detected a few times. The V gene is TRBV7-2, the J gene TRBJ1-5, with unresolved D. CDR3 length equals 15 residues. Looked up from germline, CDR1 is SGHTA and CDR2 is FQGNSA. The V end was cut by 5 bases, the J end by 5 bases, with 16 bases between. Here the CDR3 DNA reads TGTGCCAGCAGCCCCGGGCAACTACTCGATCAGCCCCAGCATTTT. Amino acids: CASSPGQLLDQPQHF. Drawing the rest from reference TRBV7-2 and TRBJ1-5, the complete variable domain is GAGVSQSPSNKVTEKGKDVELRCDPISGHTALYWYRQSLGQGLEFLIYFQGNSAPDKSGLPSDRFSAERTGGSVSTLTIQRTQQEDSAVYLCASSPGQLLDQPQHFGDGTRLSIL.